These T cell receptor beta chains were read from a single sample in a study of T cell repertoires in cytomegalovirus infection. TCRdb fed the reads into MiXCR, producing one record per CDR3 protein. The data hold about 680,000 distinct CDR3 sequences, with 20% to 25% observed a single time. What was sequenced was CD8+ T cells from PBMCs. These receptors were collected from a human donor in good health (CMV status not recorded). Some clones in this sample may be carry-over from other donors' samples. The CDR3 runs from the conserved cysteine through the conserved F or W. The D gene is left open where the match is weak. The size entry is marked missing in some rows and otherwise reads once, few, many or a size class.

TRBD1,TRBV7-3,TRBJ1-5,NA,TGTGCCAGCAGAGACAGGGCTGGGGGACAGCCCCAGCATTTT,CASRDRAGGQPQHF
NA,TRBV7-9,TRBJ1-1,many,TGTGCCAGCAGCTCGGGACATCGAGACACTGAAGCTTTCTTT,CASSSGHRDTEAFF
NA,TRBV6-5,TRBJ2-2,once,TGTGCCAGCAGTTACACAGGGACGAGCGAGCTGTTTTTT,CASSYTGTSELFF
NA,TRBV5-8,TRBJ2-3,few,TGTGCCAGCAGCTTGAGGCACCACTCTAGCACAGATACGCAGTATTTT,CASSLRHHSSTDTQYF
NA,TRBV7-8,TRBJ2-2,many,TGTGCCAGCAGCTTAGTGGCGGGGTGGGCCGGGGAGCTGTTTTTT,CASSLVAGWAGELFF
NA,TRBV7-6,TRBJ2-3,many,TGTGCCAGCAGCTTCAGGGGGGGCCTAACAGATACGCAGTATTTT,CASSFRGGLTDTQYF
NA,TRBV6-1,TRBJ1-1,many,TGTGCCAGCAGCCCAGGGCTTTTGAGAATGAACACTGAAGCTTTCTTT,CASSPGLLRMNTEAFF
TRBD2,TRBV7-9,TRBJ2-1,many,TGTGCCAGCAGCGTTCTAGCGGGCATCTACAATGAGCAGTTCTTC,CASSVLAGIYNEQFF
TRBD2,TRBV5-1,TRBJ2-4,NA,TGCGCCAGCAGCTTGGGACTAGCTCTTGCCAAAAACATTCAGTACTTC,CASSLGLALAKNIQYF
TRBD1,TRBV5-1,TRBJ1-1,few,TGCGCCAGCAGCTTGGTGGGACAGGGAATCTTAAACACTGAAGCTTTCTTT,CASSLVGQGILNTEAFF
NA,TRBV2,TRBJ2-1,many,TGTGCCAGCAGTGGACAGGTCCTTTACAATGAGCAGTTCTTC,CASSGQVLYNEQFF
NA,TRBV7-9,TRBJ2-7,NA,TGTGCCAGCAGCTCTGGGCCTAGAGGGACCTCCTACGAGCAGTACTTC,CASSSGPRGTSYEQYF
TRBD2,TRBV6-8,TRBJ2-2,NA,TGTGCCAGCAGTTACTCGACGGTAGGACTAGCGGGCACCGGGGAGCTGTTTTTT,CASSYSTVGLAGTGELFF
TRBD1,TRBV6-2/TRBV6-3,TRBJ1-2,NA,TGTGCCAGCAGTTACATCGAACCGGGACAGGGGCATGGCTACACCTTC,CASSYIEPGQGHGYTF
TRBD2,TRBV19,TRBJ2-1,many,TGTGCCAGTAGTATATCGGAGCGGGGGACATACAATGAGCAGTTCTTC,CASSISERGTYNEQFF
TRBD1,TRBV27,TRBJ1-2,many,TGTGCCAGCAGTCCAAGGACAGGAAGAGGCTACACCTTC,CASSPRTGRGYTF
NA,TRBV7-6,TRBJ1-2,many,TGTGCCAGCAGCTTAACCTTCGAGGGGTATGGCTACACCTTC,CASSLTFEGYGYTF
NA,TRBV7-7,TRBJ2-5,many,TGTGCTAGCAGCTCCCCCCCCGGGGGGCCGGGGGAGACCCAGTACTTC,CASSSPPGGPGETQYF
TRBD1,TRBV2,TRBJ1-3,many,TGTGCCAGCAGTACAGGGGACTCTGGAAACACCATATATTTT,CASSTGDSGNTIYF
NA,TRBV7-6,TRBJ2-1,many,TGTGCCAGCAGCTTACTAGTTTTGGGTGAGCAGTTCTTC,CASSLLVLGEQFF
TRBD2,TRBV20-1,TRBJ2-3,NA,TGCAGTGCTAGGGAGCGGGGGGTCGCAGATACGCAGTATTTT,CSARERGVADTQYF
NA,TRBV13,TRBJ2-7,few,TGTGCCAGCAGCTTTGGACCCGGGGGTTACGAGCAGTACTTC,CASSFGPGGYEQYF
TRBD2,TRBV7-9,TRBJ2-1,NA,TGTGCCAGCAGTCTACTAGCGGGGCTCGTTGAGTTCTTC,CASSLLAGLVEFF
TRBD1,TRBV2,TRBJ2-1,few,TGTGCCAGCAGTGAAAGACAGGGGGTAAGCAATGAGCAGTTCTTC,CASSERQGVSNEQFF
NA,TRBV28,TRBJ1-2,many,TGTGCCAGCAGTTTAGTGATCCGGGACGGTTATGGCTACACCTTC,CASSLVIRDGYGYTF
TRBD1,TRBV13,TRBJ2-7,NA,TGTGCCAGCAGCTTACCCCGGACAGGGGTGGAAGAGCAGTACTTC,CASSLPRTGVEEQYF
NA,TRBV14,TRBJ2-6,many,TGTGCCAGCAGCCCCCAAGGGGCCTCTGGGGCCAACGTCCTGACTTTC,CASSPQGASGANVLTF
TRBD1,TRBV7-2,TRBJ1-2,many,TGTGCCAGCAGCTCCCTATCAGGGGGCGGCCTCTATGGCTACACCTTC,CASSSLSGGGLYGYTF
NA,TRBV27,TRBJ2-1,NA,TGTGCCAGCAGTTTATCGAGTAGCAATGAGCAGTTCTTC,CASSLSSSNEQFF
NA,TRBV20-1,TRBJ1-2,few,TGCAGTGCTGGAAGTAGACAGGTTTTGGACTATGGCTACACCTTC,CSAGSRQVLDYGYTF
NA,TRBV7-9,TRBJ1-1,few,TGTGCCAGCAGCTTTGCATTGGGAGCTTTCTTT,CASSFALGAFF
NA,TRBV29-1,TRBJ1-1,NA,TGCAGCGTTGAGCACCTTAACACTGAAGCTTTCTTT,CSVEHLNTEAFF
TRBD2,TRBV6-6,TRBJ2-6,few,TGTGCCAGCAGGCGGACTAGCGGGGTTCACGGGGCCAACGTCCTGACTTTC,CASRRTSGVHGANVLTF
NA,TRBV9,TRBJ2-1,few,TGTGCCAGCAGCGTATGGGGGTACAACAATGAGCAGTTCTTC,CASSVWGYNNEQFF
NA,TRBV7-9,TRBJ2-5,many,TGTGCCAGCAGCCCGCCAGCAGGCAGGGGTGCGGAGACCCAGTACTTC,CASSPPAGRGAETQYF
NA,TRBV5-6,TRBJ2-3,NA,TGTGCCAGCAGCTTAACCGGGGGCTACACAGATACGCAGTATTTT,CASSLTGGYTDTQYF
TRBD1,TRBV28,TRBJ1-2,many,TGTGCCAGCATAAGGACAGGGACCACTCTTTATGGCTACACCTTC,CASIRTGTTLYGYTF
TRBD1,TRBV28,TRBJ1-1,few,TGTGCCAGCAGCTGGGCGCCGGGACAGATGATGAACACTGAAGCTTTCTTT,CASSWAPGQMMNTEAFF
NA,TRBV6-2/TRBV6-3,TRBJ2-7,few,TGTGCCAGCAGTTTCTCGGACACCTACGAGCAGTACTTC,CASSFSDTYEQYF
NA,TRBV28,TRBJ2-5,NA,TGTGCCAGCAGTTCTCCCCCCCGAGCCCCGGAGACCCAGTACTTC,CASSSPPRAPETQYF
NA,TRBV7-9,TRBJ2-1,many,TGTGCCAGCAGCCCCACCCAGGGGCAACTAAGTGAGCAGTTCTTC,CASSPTQGQLSEQFF
TRBD1,TRBV7-2,TRBJ2-1,many,TGTGCCAGCAGCTTAGGGCCGGGACAGGGGGGCAATGAGCAGTTCTTC,CASSLGPGQGGNEQFF
TRBD2,TRBV14,TRBJ2-2,NA,TGTGCCAGCAGCCAAGGACTAGCGGGGGAGTTCAGCGGGGAGCTGTTTTTT,CASSQGLAGEFSGELFF
TRBD2,TRBV7-2,TRBJ2-3,many,TGTGCCAGCAGCTCTAGCGGGGGGGCAGGAGATACGCAGTATTTT,CASSSSGGAGDTQYF
NA,TRBV23-1,TRBJ1-1,NA,TGCGCCAGCAGTCAATCGATGGAGGGGACCATGAACACTGAAGCTTTCTTT,CASSQSMEGTMNTEAFF
NA,TRBV2,TRBJ1-5,NA,TGTGCCAGCAGTGATCCGGACAACTATAGCAATCAGCCCCAGCATTTT,CASSDPDNYSNQPQHF
TRBD2,TRBV6-2/TRBV6-3,TRBJ2-1,NA,TGTGCCAGCACGATCGCGGGGGGGCCGGATGAGCAGTTCTTC,CASTIAGGPDEQFF
NA,TRBV20-1,TRBJ2-1,NA,TGCAGTGCCCCGCCCCAGAGAACCAGTGGCAATGAGCAGTTCTTC,CSAPPQRTSGNEQFF
TRBD2,TRBV19,TRBJ2-1,few,TGTGCCACCAGCCGGGGGGGGTACAATGAGCAGTTCTTC,CATSRGGYNEQFF
TRBD1,TRBV7-2,TRBJ2-6,NA,TGTGCCAGCAGCCTATTACAGGGGGCTAGCTCTGGGTCCAACGTCCAGACTTTC,CASSLLQGASSGSNVQTF
NA,TRBV7-2,TRBJ1-1,many,TGTGCCAGCAGCACCCAGGGCACTGAAGCTTTCTTT,CASSTQGTEAFF
NA,TRBV29-1,TRBJ2-2,many,TGCAGCGTTGTTGGATCTCCCGGGGAGCTGTTTTTT,CSVVGSPGELFF
NA,TRBV14,TRBJ1-1,few,TGTGCCAGCAGCCAGCTCGTGAACACTGAAGCTTTCTTT,CASSQLVNTEAFF
TRBD2,TRBV19,TRBJ2-1,NA,TGTGCCAGTAGTATCGTCCTAGCGGGAGAGCAGTTCTTC,CASSIVLAGEQFF
NA,TRBV12-3/TRBV12-4,TRBJ1-1,NA,TGTGCCAGCAGTATCCCTAAGAACAGGTTGAACACTGAAGCTTTCTTT,CASSIPKNRLNTEAFF
TRBD2,TRBV28,TRBJ2-1,few,TGTGCCAGCAGCCCCCGGTCGGGACTAGCGGGACACAATGAGCAGTTCTTC,CASSPRSGLAGHNEQFF
NA,TRBV10-3,TRBJ2-3,few,TGTGCCATCAGTGAGCGGAATCGGAGCACAGATACGCAGTATTTT,CAISERNRSTDTQYF